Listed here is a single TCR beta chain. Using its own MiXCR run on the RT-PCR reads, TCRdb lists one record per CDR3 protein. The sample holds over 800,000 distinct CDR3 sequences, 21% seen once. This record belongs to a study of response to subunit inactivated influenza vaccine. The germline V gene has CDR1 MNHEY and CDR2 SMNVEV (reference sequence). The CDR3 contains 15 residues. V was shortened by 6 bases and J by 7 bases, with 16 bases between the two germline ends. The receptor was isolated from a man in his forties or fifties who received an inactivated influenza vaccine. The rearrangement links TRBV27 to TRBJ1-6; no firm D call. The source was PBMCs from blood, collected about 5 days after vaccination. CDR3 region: CASSPGGLVNSPLHF. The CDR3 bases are TGTGCCAGCAGCCCCGGTGGGCTCGTAAATTCACCCCTCCACTTT.